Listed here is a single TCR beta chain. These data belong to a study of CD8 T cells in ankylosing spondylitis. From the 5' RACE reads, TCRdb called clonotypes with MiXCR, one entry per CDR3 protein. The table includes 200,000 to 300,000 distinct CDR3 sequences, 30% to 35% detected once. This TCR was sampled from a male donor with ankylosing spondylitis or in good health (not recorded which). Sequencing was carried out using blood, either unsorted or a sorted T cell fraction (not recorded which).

The DNA for the CDR3 is TGTGCCAGCAGTTTAGCGCCTGGCGGAAACACCATATATTTT. Residues: CASSLAPGGNTIYF. This chain joins TRBV12-3 or TRBV12-4 and TRBJ1-3; no clear D. The CDR3 length is 14 residues. The germline V and J ends were trimmed by 0 bases and 4 bases, with 7 bases remaining between them.